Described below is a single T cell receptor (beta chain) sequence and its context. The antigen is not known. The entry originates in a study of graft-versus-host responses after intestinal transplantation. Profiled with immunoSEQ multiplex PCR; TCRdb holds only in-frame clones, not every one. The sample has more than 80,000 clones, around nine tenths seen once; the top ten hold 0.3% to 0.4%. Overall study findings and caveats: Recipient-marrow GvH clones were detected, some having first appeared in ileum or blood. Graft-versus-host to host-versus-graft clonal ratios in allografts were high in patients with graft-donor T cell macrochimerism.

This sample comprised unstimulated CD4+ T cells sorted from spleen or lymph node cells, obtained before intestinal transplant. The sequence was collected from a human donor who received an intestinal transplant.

The CDR3 region is CASRTTSGGTDEQYF. CDR3 sequence (DNA): TGTGCCAGCAGGACGACTAGCGGGGGGACCGACGAGCAGTACTTC. The rearrangement links TRBV2 to TRBJ2-7, with 13 bases matching TRBD2. Looked up from germline, CDR1 is SNHLY and CDR2 is FYNNEI. This CDR3 comprises 15 residues. After removal of 6 bases from V and 5 bases from J, the junction contained 7 bases not matched to a gene.